This TCR beta chain is drawn from a study of neurological immune-mediated disorders. This clonotype was recorded at least ten times. Antigen unknown. A 10-nucleotide random UMI tagged transcripts in template-switch 5'RACE cDNA synthesis. A single run covered 15-18 subjects with over 160 million TCR-beta sequences. Using its own MiXCR run on the 5' RACE reads, TCRdb lists one record per CDR3 protein. Seen here are tens of thousands of distinct CDR3 sequences, about 13% observed once, and the top ten hold roughly 10%. Regarding the study as a whole: Patients with HTLV-1-associated myelopathy had the highest level of TCR clonal expansion, whereas patients with multiple sclerosis had the lowest level, falling beneath the level found in healthy controls. The absence of any CDR3 amino acid sequence shared by expanded clones across subjects suggests that repertoires were private in all groups.

This CDR3 spans 14 amino acids. Germline V gene lookup returns CDR1 SGHRS and CDR2 YFSETQ. Losses at the gene ends were 5 bases for V and 7 bases for J; bases not matched to a gene: 8. The chain combines TRBV5-1 with TRBJ2-7; the match to TRBD1 covers 11 bases. Material for sequencing was PBMCs. This receptor was obtained from a woman aged 55-75 years with HTLV-1-associated myelopathy (HAM/TSP). The DNA for the CDR3 is TGCGCCAGCAGACAAGGACAGGGGGCAAGAGAGCAGTACTTC. Protein product: CASRQGQGAREQYF.